This T cell receptor beta chain was documented in a study of blood T cell repertoires in COVID-19. Study details: Both acute and convalescent COVID-19 samples were obtained from the United States, Italy and Spain. In each case, the material was cDNA or gDNA derived from T cells, B-cell-depleted T cells, or PBMCs.

This clone has just one count. The CDR3 is made up of 16 amino acids. After removal of 5 bases from V and 2 bases from J, the junction contained 6 bases not matched to a gene. CDR1 is SGHNT and CDR2 is YYREEE in the germline V gene (reference sequence). Authors' analysis steps: Counts of nucleated cells, estimated from reference gene primer amplification, were obtained. Assay: immunoSEQ multiplex PCR; the TCRdb copy retains only in-frame clones and omits some. The DNA gave D and trimming, while V, J and clone size come from that table. Among about 170,000 clones listed, around 82% were seen once. This chain joins TRBV5-4 and TRBJ2-3; 12 bases are shared with TRBD2. The specimen was peripheral blood. This sequence was found in a woman of 80 years or more with active or convalescent COVID-19. The CDR3 DNA reads TGTGCCAGCAGACCCGGACTAGCGGGACACACAGATACGCAGTATTTT. Protein product: CASRPGLAGHTDTQYF. Using reference TRBV5-4 and TRBJ2-3 for the parts outside the CDR3, the full variable domain is ETGVTQSPTHLIKTRGQQVTLRCSSQSGHNTVSWYQQALGQGPQFIFQYYREEENGRGNFPPRFSGLQFPNYSSELNVNALELDDSALYLCASRPGLAGHTDTQYFGPGTRLTVL.